The entry that follows covers one T cell receptor beta chain sequence. TCRdb keeps only in-frame clones here, not all; method: immunoSEQ multiplex PCR. The sample yields approximately 70,000 clones, 80% to 95% seen once. The entry originates in a study of T cell changes during pregnancy in multiple sclerosis. This CDR3 contains 13 residues. CDR1 and CDR2 from the germline V gene are SGHTA and FQGNSA. Trimming took 4 bases from V and 4 from J; bases not matched to a gene: 2. Sequencing used peripheral blood, obtained in the first trimester of pregnancy. This chain joins TRBV7-2 and TRBJ2-5, with 8 bases aligning to TRBD2. This clonotype was obtained from a female donor in good health, enrolled as a control in a pregnancy study. The CDR3 is CASSSAGAETQYF. CDR3 nucleotide sequence: TGTGCCAGCAGCTCAGCGGGGGCAGAGACCCAGTACTTC.